This section outlines one T cell receptor beta chain sequence together with its context. The entry originates in a study of blood T cell repertoires in COVID-19. TCRdb's table, derived via immunoSEQ multiplex PCR, lists solely in-frame clones and lacks some. The top ten clones hold around 7.9% of a sample with tens of thousands of clones, over 75% of them seen once. The V gene end was trimmed by 7 bases and the J gene end by 0 bases; junction bases not matched to a gene: 9. Germline CDR1 reads LNHDA; CDR2 reads SQIVND (reference sequence). The CDR3 totals 16 residues. The chain carries TRBV19 and TRBJ1-3; 7 bases line up with TRBD1. Sequencing input: peripheral blood. The clonotype originates from a man between 70 and 80 years old with acute or convalescent COVID-19. CDR3 sequence: CASIKGQPFSGNTIYF. In DNA, the CDR3 is TGTGCCAGTATCAAGGGACAGCCCTTCTCTGGAAACACCATATATTTT.